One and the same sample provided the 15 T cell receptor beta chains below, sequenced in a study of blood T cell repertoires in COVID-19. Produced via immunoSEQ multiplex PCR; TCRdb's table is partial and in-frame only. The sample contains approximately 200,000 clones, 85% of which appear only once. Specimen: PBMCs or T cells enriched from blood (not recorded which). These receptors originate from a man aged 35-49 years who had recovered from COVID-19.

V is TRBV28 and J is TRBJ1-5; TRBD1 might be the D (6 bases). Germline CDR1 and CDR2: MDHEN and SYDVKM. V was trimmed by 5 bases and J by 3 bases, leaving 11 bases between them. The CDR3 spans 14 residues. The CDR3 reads CASSAGQYNQPQHF. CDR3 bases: TGTGCCAGCAGTGCAGGACAGTACAATCAGCCCCAGCATTTT.

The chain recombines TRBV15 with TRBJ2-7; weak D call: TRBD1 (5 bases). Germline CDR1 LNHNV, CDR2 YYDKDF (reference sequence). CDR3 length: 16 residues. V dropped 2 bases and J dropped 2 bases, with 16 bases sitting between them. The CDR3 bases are TGTGCCACCAGCAGACTCCAGGACACGATCCCCTACGAGCAGTACTTC. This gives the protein CATSRLQDTIPYEQYF.

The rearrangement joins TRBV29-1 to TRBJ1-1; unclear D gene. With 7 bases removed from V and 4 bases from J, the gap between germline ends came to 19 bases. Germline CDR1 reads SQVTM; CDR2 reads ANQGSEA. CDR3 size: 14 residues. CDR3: CSAKEFSGVTEAFF. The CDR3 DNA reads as TGCAGCGCGAAGGAGTTTAGCGGGGTCACTGAAGCTTTCTTT. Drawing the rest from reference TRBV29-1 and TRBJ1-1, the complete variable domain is SAVISQKPSRDICQRGTSLTIQCQVDSQVTMMFWYRQQPGQSLTLIATANQGSEATYESGFVIDKFPISRPNLTFSTLTVSNMSPEDSSIYLCSAKEFSGVTEAFFGQGTRLTVV.

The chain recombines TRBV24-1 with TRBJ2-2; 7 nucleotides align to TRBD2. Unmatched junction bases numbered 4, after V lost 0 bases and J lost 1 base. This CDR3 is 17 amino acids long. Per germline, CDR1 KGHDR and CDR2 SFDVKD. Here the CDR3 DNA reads TGTGCCACCAGTGATTTGTTGGCTAGCGGGAACACCGGGGAGCTGTTTTTT. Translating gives CATSDLLASGNTGELFF.

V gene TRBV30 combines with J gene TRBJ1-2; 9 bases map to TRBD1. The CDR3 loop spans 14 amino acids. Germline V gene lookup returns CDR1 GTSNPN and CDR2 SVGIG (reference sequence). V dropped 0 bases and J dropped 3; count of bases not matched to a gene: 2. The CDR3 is CAWSVQGADYGYTF. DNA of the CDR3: TGTGCCTGGAGTGTACAGGGGGCCGACTATGGCTACACCTTC.

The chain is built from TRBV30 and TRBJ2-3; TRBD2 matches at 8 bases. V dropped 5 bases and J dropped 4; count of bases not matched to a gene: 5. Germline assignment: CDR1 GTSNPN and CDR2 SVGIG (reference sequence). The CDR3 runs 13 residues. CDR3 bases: TGTGCCTGGCGAGCGGGAGTGGCAGATACGCAGTATTTT. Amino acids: CAWRAGVADTQYF.

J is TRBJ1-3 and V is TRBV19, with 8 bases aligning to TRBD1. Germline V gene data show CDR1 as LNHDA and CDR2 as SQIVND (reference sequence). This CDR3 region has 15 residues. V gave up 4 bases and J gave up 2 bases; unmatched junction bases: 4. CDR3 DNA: TGTGCCAGTAGTACTGGGACAGGCCCTGGAAACACCATATATTTT. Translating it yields CASSTGTGPGNTIYF.

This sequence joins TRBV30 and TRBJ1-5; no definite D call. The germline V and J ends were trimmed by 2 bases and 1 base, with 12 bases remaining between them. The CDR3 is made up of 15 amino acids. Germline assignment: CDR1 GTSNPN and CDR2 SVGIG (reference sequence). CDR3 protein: CAWSRGSSSNQPQHF. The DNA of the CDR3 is TGTGCCTGGAGTCGAGGTAGCAGCAGCAATCAGCCCCAGCATTTT. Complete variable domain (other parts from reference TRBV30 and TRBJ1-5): SQTIHQWPATLVQPVGSPLSLECTVEGTSNPNLYWYRQAAGRGLQLLFYSVGIGQISSEVPQNLSASRPQDRQFILSSKKLLLSDSGFYLCAWSRGSSSNQPQHFGDGTRLSIL.

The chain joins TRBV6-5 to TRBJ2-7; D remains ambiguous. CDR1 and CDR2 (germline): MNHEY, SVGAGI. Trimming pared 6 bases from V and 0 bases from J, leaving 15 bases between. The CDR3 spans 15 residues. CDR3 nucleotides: TGTGCCAGCAGCCCCTCCGATACGAGCTCCTACGAGCAGTACTTC. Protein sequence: CASSPSDTSSYEQYF.

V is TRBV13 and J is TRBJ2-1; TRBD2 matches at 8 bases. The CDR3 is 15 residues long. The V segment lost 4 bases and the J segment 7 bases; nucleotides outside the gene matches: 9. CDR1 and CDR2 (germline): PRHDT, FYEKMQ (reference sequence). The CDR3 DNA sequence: TGTGCCAGCAGCTACCGGACTAGCATTCCGAATGAGCAGTTCTTC. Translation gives CASSYRTSIPNEQFF.

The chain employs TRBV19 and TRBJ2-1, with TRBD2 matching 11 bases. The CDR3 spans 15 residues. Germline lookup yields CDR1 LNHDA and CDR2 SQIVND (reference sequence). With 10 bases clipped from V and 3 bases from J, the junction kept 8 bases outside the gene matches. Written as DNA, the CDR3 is TGTGCCACCCAAAAGGGGACTAGCGGCTACAATGAGCAGTTCTTC. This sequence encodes CATQKGTSGYNEQFF. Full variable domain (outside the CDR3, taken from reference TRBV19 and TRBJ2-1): DGGITQSPKYLFRKEGQNVTLSCEQNLNHDAMYWYRQDPGQGLRLIYYSQIVNDFQKGDIAEGYSVSREKKESFPLTVTSAQKNPTAFYLCATQKGTSGYNEQFFGPGTRLTVL.

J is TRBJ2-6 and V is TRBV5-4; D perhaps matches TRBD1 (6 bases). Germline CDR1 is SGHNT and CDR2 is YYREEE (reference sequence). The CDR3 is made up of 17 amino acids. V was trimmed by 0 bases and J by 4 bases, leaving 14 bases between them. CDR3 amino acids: CASSLAGVVTGANVLTF. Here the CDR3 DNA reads TGTGCCAGCAGCTTGGCAGGGGTGGTGACAGGGGCCAACGTCCTGACTTTC.

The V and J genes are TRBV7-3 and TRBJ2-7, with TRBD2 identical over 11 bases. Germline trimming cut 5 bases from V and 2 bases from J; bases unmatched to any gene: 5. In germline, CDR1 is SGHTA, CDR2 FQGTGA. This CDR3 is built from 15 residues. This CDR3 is CASSPGLAATYEQYF. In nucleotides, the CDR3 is TGTGCCAGCAGCCCGGGACTAGCGGCAACCTACGAGCAGTACTTC.

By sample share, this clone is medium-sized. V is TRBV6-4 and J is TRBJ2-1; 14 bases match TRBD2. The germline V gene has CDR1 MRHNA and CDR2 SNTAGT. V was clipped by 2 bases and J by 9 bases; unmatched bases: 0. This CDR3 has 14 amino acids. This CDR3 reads CASSDGTSGSEQFF. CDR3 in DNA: TGTGCCAGCAGTGACGGGACTAGCGGGAGTGAGCAGTTCTTC.

CDR3 in DNA: TGCGCCAGCAGCCAAGATATAGCCGGGAGGGTCTACGAGCAGTACTTC. Translating gives CASSQDIAGRVYEQYF. The chain employs TRBV4-3 and TRBJ2-7; the match to TRBD2 covers 8 bases. Germline assignment: CDR1 LGHNA and CDR2 YSLEER. This CDR3 contains 16 residues. Losses at the gene ends were 0 bases for V and 3 bases for J; bases not matched to a gene: 7.